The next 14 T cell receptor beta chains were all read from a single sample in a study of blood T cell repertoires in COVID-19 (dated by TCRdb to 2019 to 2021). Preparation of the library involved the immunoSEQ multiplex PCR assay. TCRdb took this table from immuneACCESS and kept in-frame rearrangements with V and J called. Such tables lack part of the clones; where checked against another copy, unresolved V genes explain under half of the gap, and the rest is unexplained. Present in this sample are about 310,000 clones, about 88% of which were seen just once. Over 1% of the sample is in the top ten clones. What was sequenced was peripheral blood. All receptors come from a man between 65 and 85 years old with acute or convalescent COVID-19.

The CDR3 nucleotides are TGTGCCAGTAGTATCAGGGGCAGGGAAGAGACCCAGTACTTC. Encoded protein: CASSIRGREETQYF. The chain links TRBV19 to TRBJ2-5, with a possible D match to TRBD1 (6 bases). CDR1 is LNHDA, CDR2 SQIVND, per germline (reference sequence). The CDR3 covers 14 residues. The V end was cut by 3 bases, the J end by 3 bases, with 11 bases between.

This CDR3 reads CASSPQVDSYEQYF. The CDR3 region has the DNA TGTGCCAGCAGTCCTCAGGTCGACTCCTACGAGCAGTACTTC. J is TRBJ2-7 and V is TRBV6-4; D not certain. The germline CDR1 and CDR2 sequences are MRHNA and SNTAGT. The ends were cut back, 5 bases at V and 0 bases at J, with 11 bases in the middle. The CDR3 length is 14 residues.

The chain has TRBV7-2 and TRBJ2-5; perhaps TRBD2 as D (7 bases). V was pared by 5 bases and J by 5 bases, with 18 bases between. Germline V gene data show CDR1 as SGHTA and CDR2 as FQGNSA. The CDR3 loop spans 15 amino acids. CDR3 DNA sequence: TGTGCCAGCAGCGCGAAGACCGCGGGGGCGGAGACCCAGTACTTC. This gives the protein CASSAKTAGAETQYF.

The CDR3 region is CASSTTGGGNTIYF. CDR3 sequence (DNA): TGTGCCAGTAGTACCACAGGGGGCGGAAACACCATATATTTT. The chain is built from TRBV19 and TRBJ1-3; 9 bases are shared with TRBD1. CDR1 is LNHDA, CDR2 SQIVND, per germline (reference sequence). The J segment lost 4 bases and the V segment lost 4 bases, leaving 2 bases of the junction unmatched. This CDR3 has 14 residues.

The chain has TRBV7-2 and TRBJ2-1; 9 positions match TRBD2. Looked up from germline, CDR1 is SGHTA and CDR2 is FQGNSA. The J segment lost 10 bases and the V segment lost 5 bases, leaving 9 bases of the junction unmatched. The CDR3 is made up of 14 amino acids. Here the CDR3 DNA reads TGTGCCAGCAGCCCCGGGACTAGCAGCACGGAGCAGTTCTTC. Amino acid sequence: CASSPGTSSTEQFF.

CDR3 coding DNA: TGTGCCAGCAGTCTACCCGGGACAGATATTAGCAATCAGCCCCAGCATTTT. Translated, it gives CASSLPGTDISNQPQHF. The chain has TRBV28 and TRBJ1-5, with 7 bases aligning to TRBD1. Germline-derived CDR1 and CDR2 are MDHEN and SYDVKM. J was trimmed by 0 bases and V by 5 bases; bases with no gene match: 10. The CDR3 loop spans 17 amino acids.

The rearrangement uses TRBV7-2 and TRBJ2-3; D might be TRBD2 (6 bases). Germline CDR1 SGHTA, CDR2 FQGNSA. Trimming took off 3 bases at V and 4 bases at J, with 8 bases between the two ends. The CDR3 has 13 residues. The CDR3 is CASSLGGPDTQYF. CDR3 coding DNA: TGTGCCAGCAGCTTGGGAGGTCCAGATACGCAGTATTTT.

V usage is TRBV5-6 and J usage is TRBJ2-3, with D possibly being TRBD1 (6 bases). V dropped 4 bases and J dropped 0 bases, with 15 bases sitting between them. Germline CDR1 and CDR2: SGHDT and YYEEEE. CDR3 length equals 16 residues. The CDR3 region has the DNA TGTGCCAGCAGCCTCAGGGGAAGTGGCAGCACAGATACGCAGTATTTT. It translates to CASSLRGSGSTDTQYF. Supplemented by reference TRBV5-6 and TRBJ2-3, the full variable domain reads DAGVTQSPTHLIKTRGQQVTLRCSPKSGHDTVSWYQQALGQGPQFIFQYYEEEERQRGNFPDRFSGHQFPNYSSELNVNALLLGDSALYLCASSLRGSGSTDTQYFGPGTRLTVL.

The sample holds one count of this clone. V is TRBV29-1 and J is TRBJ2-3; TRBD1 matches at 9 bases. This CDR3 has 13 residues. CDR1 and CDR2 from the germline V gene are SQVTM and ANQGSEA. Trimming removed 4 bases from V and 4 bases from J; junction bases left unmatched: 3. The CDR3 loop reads CSVGRQGADTQYF. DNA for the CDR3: TGCAGCGTTGGGAGACAGGGGGCAGATACGCAGTATTTT.

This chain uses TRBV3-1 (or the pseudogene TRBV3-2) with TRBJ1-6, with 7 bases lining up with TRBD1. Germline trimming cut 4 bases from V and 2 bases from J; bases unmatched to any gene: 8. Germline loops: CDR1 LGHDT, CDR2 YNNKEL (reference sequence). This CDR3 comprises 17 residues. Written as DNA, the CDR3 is TGTGCCAGCAGCCGAGAAGACAGGGTTGCCTATAATTCACCCCTCCACTTT. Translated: CASSREDRVAYNSPLHF.

DNA of the CDR3: TGCGCCAGCAGCCGGAGACTAGCGGTAAACACCGGGGAGCTGTTTTTT. Translated, it gives CASSRRLAVNTGELFF. The chain combines TRBV4-1 with TRBJ2-2; 9 bases map to TRBD2. This CDR3 region has 16 residues. The germline CDR1 and CDR2 sequences are MGHRA and YSYEKL. J lost 2 bases, V lost 4 bases, and 5 bases had no gene match.

For the CDR3, the DNA is TGTGCCAGCAGCTTAGAGCGGGGGAGCAATGAGCAGTTCTTC. The encoded protein is CASSLERGSNEQFF. This chain links TRBV7-2 with TRBJ2-1, with 8 nucleotides matching TRBD2. Per the germline V gene, CDR1 is SGHTA and CDR2 is FQGNSA. There are 14 residues in the CDR3. V trimming: 1 base; J trimming: 6 bases; junction bases outside the gene matches: 2.

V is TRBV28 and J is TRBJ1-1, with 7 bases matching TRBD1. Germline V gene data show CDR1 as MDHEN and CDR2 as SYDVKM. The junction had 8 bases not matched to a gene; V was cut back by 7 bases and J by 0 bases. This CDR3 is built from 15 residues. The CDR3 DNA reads TGTGCCAGCACTCGCCCGGGACAGATGAACACTGAAGCTTTCTTT. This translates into CASTRPGQMNTEAFF.

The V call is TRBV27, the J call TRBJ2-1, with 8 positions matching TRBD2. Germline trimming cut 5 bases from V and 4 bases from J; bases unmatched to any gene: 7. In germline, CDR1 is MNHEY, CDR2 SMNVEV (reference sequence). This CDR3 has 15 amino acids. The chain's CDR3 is CASSPGLGFYNEQFF. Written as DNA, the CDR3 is TGTGCCAGCAGTCCGGGACTAGGCTTTTACAATGAGCAGTTCTTC.